These 5 T cell receptor beta chains came from one sample sequenced in a study of beta chain features in type 1 diabetes. The sequenced template was cDNA made from the entire isolated RNA. Repertoires were generated with immunoSEQ multiplex PCR, while TCRdb's copy carries only in-frame clones and drops some. The sample includes 400,000 to 550,000 clones, about an eighth of them seen just once. What was sequenced was naive CD4+ T cells from blood. The receptors come from a woman aged 18-29 years in good health.

This clone was observed a few times. This chain links TRBV5-1 with TRBJ2-3, with D uncertain. This CDR3 is built from 14 residues. CDR1 is SGHRS, CDR2 YFSETQ, per germline. Between the trimmed V and J ends, which lost 0 bases and 6 bases, there was a span of 11 bases. CDR3 in amino acids: CASSLDSFGDTQYF. CDR3 DNA sequence: TGCGCCAGCAGCTTGGATTCGTTCGGGGATACGCAGTATTTT.

This sequence joins TRBV7-2 and TRBJ2-2, with D possibly matching TRBD2 (7 bases). This CDR3 has 16 amino acids. Germline V gene sequence: CDR1 SGHTA, CDR2 FQGNSA. V gave up 4 bases and J gave up 6 bases, with 18 bases separating them. CDR3 in DNA: TGTGCCAGCAGCTCCCCCTTGAGGGGGGGCGCCGGGGAGCTGTTTTTT. Protein: CASSSPLRGGAGELFF.

The chain carries TRBV10-3 and TRBJ1-5; D might be TRBD1 (5 bases). The CDR3 is made up of 14 amino acids. V lost 10 bases and J 2 bases, leaving 15 bases between the germline ends. The germline CDR1 and CDR2 sequences are ENHRY and SYGVKD. CDR3 amino acids: CATVQGLGNQPQHF. The CDR3 nucleotides read TGTGCCACCGTGCAGGGCTTGGGCAATCAGCCCCAGCATTTT.

This clone was seen only a few times. V is TRBV29-1 and J is TRBJ1-2; no firm D call. The length of the CDR3 is 12 residues. The V gene's germline CDR1 is SQVTM and CDR2 ANQGSEA. V was shortened by 7 bases and J by 6 bases, with 15 bases between the two germline ends. The CDR3 region has the DNA TGCAGCGCCCCGGCCCTTGGAGATGGCTACACCTTC. This sequence encodes CSAPALGDGYTF.

V is TRBV18 and J is TRBJ2-5; perhaps TRBD1 as D (6 bases). V gave up 7 bases and J gave up 2 bases, with 11 bases separating them. This CDR3 is built from 13 residues. Per germline, CDR1 KGHSH and CDR2 LQKENI. The CDR3 spells CASCRDTQETQYF. The DNA for the CDR3 is TGTGCCAGCTGCCGGGACACACAAGAGACCCAGTACTTC.